This T cell receptor (beta chain) derives from a study of tumor-infiltrating lymphocytes in primary liver carcinoma. TCR beta cDNA came from about 500 ng total RNA, primed with a constant-region primer. Libraries covering TCR beta were generated through three nested multiplex PCR rounds (using a slightly modified ARM-PCR). Investigators reported that the first two PCR rounds, at roughly 10 cycles each, used TRBV1-TRBV30 forward primers with a C-beta reverse primer. In TCRdb, the multiplex PCR reads were re-called with MiXCR into one record per CDR3 protein. This table holds 300,000 to 400,000 distinct CDR3 sequences, less than 65% found once. The blood RNA (from unsorted whole blood) was obtained, and germline DNA was also extracted. For this clonotype: This clone may be a read error of a much larger clone one base away.

The CDR3 consists of 14 residues. Germline V gene data show CDR1 as MNHEY and CDR2 as SVGAGI. The specimen was peripheral blood. This TCR was sampled from a man aged 35 to 55 with primary liver carcinoma and hepatitis B virus infection. J is TRBJ2-3 and V is TRBV6-5, with D perhaps TRBD1 or TRBD2 (5 bases each). The CDR3 DNA reads TGTACCAGCAGTTTAAGGGACAGCACAGATACGCAGTATTTT. This gives the protein CTSSLRDSTDTQYF.